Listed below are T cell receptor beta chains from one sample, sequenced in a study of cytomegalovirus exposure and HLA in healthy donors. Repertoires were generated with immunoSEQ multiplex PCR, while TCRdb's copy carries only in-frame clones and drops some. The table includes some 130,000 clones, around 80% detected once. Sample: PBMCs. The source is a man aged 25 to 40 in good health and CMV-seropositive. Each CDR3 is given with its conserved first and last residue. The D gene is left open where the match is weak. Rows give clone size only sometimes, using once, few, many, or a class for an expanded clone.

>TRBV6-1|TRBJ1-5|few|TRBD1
TGTGCCAGCAGGACAACCGGGACAGGGAATCAGCCCCAGCATTTT
CASRTTGTGNQPQHF
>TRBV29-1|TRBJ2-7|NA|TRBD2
TGCAGCGTTGGGAATAGCGGGGCCTCCTACGAGCAGTACTTC
CSVGNSGASYEQYF
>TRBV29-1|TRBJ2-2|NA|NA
TGCAGCGGCCGAGGGGGGGGCCGGAGCACCGGGGAGCTGTTTTTT
CSGRGGGRSTGELFF
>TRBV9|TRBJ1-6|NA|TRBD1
TGTGCCAGCAGCGTAGTGGGCACAGGGGGACTCGGGGGTTCACCCCTCCACTTT
CASSVVGTGGLGGSPLHF
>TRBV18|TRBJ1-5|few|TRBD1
TGTGCCAGCTCACCCGGCCAGGGGGAGAATCAGCCCCAGCATTTT
CASSPGQGENQPQHF
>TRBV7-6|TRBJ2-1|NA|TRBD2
TGTGCCAGCAGCTTAGCGTGGAGCGGGAAGTACAATGAGCAGTTCTTC
CASSLAWSGKYNEQFF
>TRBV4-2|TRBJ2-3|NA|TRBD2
TGTGCCAGCAGCCGGACTAGCGGGGGGCTGGATACGCAGTATTTT
CASSRTSGGLDTQYF
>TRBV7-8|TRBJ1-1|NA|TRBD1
TGTGCCAGCAGCCCCCGGGGACAGGCGAACACTGAAGCTTTCTTT
CASSPRGQANTEAFF
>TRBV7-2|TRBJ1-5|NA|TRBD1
TGTGCCAGCAGCCTCCGACAGGGGAACCAGCCCCAGCATTTT
CASSLRQGNQPQHF
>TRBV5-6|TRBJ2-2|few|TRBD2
TGTGCCAGCAGTCGCACACCGGGGGGAAACACCGGGGAGCTGTTTTTT
CASSRTPGGNTGELFF
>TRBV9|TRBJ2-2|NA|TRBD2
TGTGCCAGCTCCCCCACTAGCGGGGGGTCCGCCGGGGAGCTGTTTTTT
CASSPTSGGSAGELFF
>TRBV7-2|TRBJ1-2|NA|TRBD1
TGTGCCAGCAGCAAGGGGACAGTTCAGGGTTTTGGCTACACCTTC
CASSKGTVQGFGYTF
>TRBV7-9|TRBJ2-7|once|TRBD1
TGTGCCAGCAGCTTATTGACCCGGGACAGGGAGTACTTC
CASSLLTRDREYF
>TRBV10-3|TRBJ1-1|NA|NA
TGTGCCATCACGGAGGAGCGGGGCACTGAAGCTTTCTTT
CAITEERGTEAFF
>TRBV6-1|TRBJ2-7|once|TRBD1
TGTGCCAGCAGGTGGACAGGGGTTCTCTACGAGCAGTACTTC
CASRWTGVLYEQYF
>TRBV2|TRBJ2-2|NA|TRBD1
TGTGCCAGCAATCGACAGGGGATTGGAGCCGGGGAGCTGTTTTTT
CASNRQGIGAGELFF
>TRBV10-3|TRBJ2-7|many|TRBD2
TGTGCCATCGGACGCCGGGGGGACTCCTACGAGCAGTACTTC
CAIGRRGDSYEQYF
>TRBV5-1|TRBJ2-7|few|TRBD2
TGCGCCAGCAGCTGGGGGGGGACTAGCGGGAGGAGCGAGCAGTACTTC
CASSWGGTSGRSEQYF
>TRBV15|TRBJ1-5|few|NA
TGTGCCACCAGCAGGGACAGTGGCAATCAGCCCCAGCATTTT
CATSRDSGNQPQHF
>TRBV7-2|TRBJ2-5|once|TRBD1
TGTGCCAGCAGCTACAGGCGACAGGGGGAGACCCAGTACTTC
CASSYRRQGETQYF
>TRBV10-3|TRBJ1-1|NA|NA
TGTGCCATCAGGCCTGACCATCTGCCGGGCACTGAAGCTTTCTTT
CAIRPDHLPGTEAFF
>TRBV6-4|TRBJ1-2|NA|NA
TGTGCCAGCAGCCCGACTTCCGGTGGCTATGGCTACACCTTC
CASSPTSGGYGYTF
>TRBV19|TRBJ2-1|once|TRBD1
TGTGCCAGTAGTATAGCTACAGGGGCTCCCTACAATGAGCAGTTCTTC
CASSIATGAPYNEQFF
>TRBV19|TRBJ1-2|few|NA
TGTGCCAGTACGAAAGGAGGACCCACCTATGGCTACACCTTC
CASTKGGPTYGYTF
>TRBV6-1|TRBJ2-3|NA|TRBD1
TGTGCCAGCAGGGCAGGGGGCAGTAGAGATACGCAGTATTTT
CASRAGGSRDTQYF
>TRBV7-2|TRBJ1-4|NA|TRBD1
TGTGCCAGCAGCCCGGGACAGGGGATTGAAAAACTGTTTTTT
CASSPGQGIEKLFF
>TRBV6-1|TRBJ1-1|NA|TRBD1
TGTGCCAGCAGTGAAACAGGGACAGGGGCTGAAGCTTTCTTT
CASSETGTGAEAFF
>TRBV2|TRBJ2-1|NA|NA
TGTGCCAGCCAGTCTTCCCCGCCCAATGAGCAGTTCTTC
CASQSSPPNEQFF
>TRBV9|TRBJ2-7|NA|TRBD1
TGTGCCAGCAGCGTCGGGACAGCGCAGCACGAGCAGTACTTC
CASSVGTAQHEQYF
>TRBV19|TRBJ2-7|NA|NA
TGTGCCAGTAGTCTGACACCTACCTACGAGCAGTACTTC
CASSLTPTYEQYF
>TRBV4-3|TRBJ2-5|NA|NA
TGCGCCAGCAGCCAAGGTACAGGGAGAGGAGAAGAGACCCAGTACTTC
CASSQGTGRGEETQYF
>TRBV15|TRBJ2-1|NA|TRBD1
TGTGCCACCAGAGGCACCGGGACAGCATACAATGAGCAGTTCTTC
CATRGTGTAYNEQFF
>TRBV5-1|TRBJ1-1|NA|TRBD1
TGCGCCAGCAGCTCGGGACAGGGAGGAAGGACTGAAGCTTTCTTT
CASSSGQGGRTEAFF
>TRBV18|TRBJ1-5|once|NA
TGTGCCAGCTCCTCAGGGAATAGCAATCAGCCCCAGCATTTT
CASSSGNSNQPQHF
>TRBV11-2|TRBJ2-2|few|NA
TGTGCCAGCAGCTTAGAGGGGCGTACCGGGGAGCTGTTTTTT
CASSLEGRTGELFF
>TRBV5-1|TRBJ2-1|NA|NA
TGCGCCAGCAGCGAGACTAGTGCAAATGAGCAGTTCTTC
CASSETSANEQFF
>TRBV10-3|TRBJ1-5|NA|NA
TGTGCCATCAGGAGGGAGATCAATCAGCCCCAGCATTTT
CAIRREINQPQHF
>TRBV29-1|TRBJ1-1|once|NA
TGCAGCGTTGACGGCCAGGGGTTTGGAATATCTGAAGCTTTCTTT
CSVDGQGFGISEAFF
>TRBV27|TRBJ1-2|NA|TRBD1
TGTGCCAGCAGTTCCACAGGGGGTTGGGGCTACACCTTC
CASSSTGGWGYTF
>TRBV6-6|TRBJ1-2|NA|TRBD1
TGTGCCAGCAGTTACGGACAGGAAAATGGCTACACCTTC
CASSYGQENGYTF
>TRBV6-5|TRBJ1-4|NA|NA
TGTGCCAGCAGTTACCGCCGGGGGGGCGGTGAAAAACTGTTTTTT
CASSYRRGGGEKLFF
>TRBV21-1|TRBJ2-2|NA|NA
TGTGCCAGCAGGGACAGGGCGAACACCGGGGAGCTGTTTTTT
CASRDRANTGELFF
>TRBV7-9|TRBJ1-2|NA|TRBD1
TGTGCCAGCACCTCCCTAGGACAGGGGGCCATCTATGGCTACACCTTC
CASTSLGQGAIYGYTF
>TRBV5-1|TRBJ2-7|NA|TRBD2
TGCGCCAGCAGCTTGCGTTCTAGCGGGGGGGACGTGCAGTACTTC
CASSLRSSGGDVQYF
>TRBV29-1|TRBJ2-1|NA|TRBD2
TGCAGCGTTGTTTATCTAGCGGGAGCTTGGGGAAATGAGCAGTTCTTC
CSVVYLAGAWGNEQFF
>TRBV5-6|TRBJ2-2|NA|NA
TGTGCCAGCAGCTTGGGAGCAGCGGACACCGGGGAGCTGTTTTTT
CASSLGAADTGELFF
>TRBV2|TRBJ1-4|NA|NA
TGTGCCAGCAGTCCTCGAACTTTGGCTAATGAAAAACTGTTTTTT
CASSPRTLANEKLFF
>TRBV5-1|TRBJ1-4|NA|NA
TGCGCCAGCAGCTTAGGTGTACAGGGTAATGAAAAACTGTTTTTT
CASSLGVQGNEKLFF
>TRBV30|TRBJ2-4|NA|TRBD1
TGTGCCTGGAGAGTAGAGGACAGGGAAAACATTCAGTACTTC
CAWRVEDRENIQYF
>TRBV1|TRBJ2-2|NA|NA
TGCACCAGCAGCCACCTGACGAGCGACACCGGGGAGCTGTTTTTT
CTSSHLTSDTGELFF
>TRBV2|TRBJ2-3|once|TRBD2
TGTGCCAGCAGCGGGGGGGCGGGAAGCACAGATACGCAGTATTTT
CASSGGAGSTDTQYF
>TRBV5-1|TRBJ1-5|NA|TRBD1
TGCGCCAGCAGCCGGACAGGGGTTGGACAGCCCCAGCATTTT
CASSRTGVGQPQHF
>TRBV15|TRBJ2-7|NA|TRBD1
TGTGCCACCAGCAGAGGAGGCGACAGGGGAGGTTACGAGCAGTACTTC
CATSRGGDRGGYEQYF
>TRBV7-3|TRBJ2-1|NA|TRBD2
TGTGCCAGCAAACGGGGGGGCGGCAATGAGCAGTTCTTC
CASKRGGGNEQFF
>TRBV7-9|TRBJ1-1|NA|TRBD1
TGTGCCAGCAGCTTAGAGGGACAGATGAACACTGAAGCTTTCTTT
CASSLEGQMNTEAFF
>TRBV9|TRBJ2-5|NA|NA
TGTGCCAGCAGCGTAGACGGTGAGACCCAGTACTTC
CASSVDGETQYF
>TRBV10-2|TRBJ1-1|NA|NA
TGCGCCACGGCCAACGACAGGTCCACTGAAGCTTTCTTT
CATANDRSTEAFF